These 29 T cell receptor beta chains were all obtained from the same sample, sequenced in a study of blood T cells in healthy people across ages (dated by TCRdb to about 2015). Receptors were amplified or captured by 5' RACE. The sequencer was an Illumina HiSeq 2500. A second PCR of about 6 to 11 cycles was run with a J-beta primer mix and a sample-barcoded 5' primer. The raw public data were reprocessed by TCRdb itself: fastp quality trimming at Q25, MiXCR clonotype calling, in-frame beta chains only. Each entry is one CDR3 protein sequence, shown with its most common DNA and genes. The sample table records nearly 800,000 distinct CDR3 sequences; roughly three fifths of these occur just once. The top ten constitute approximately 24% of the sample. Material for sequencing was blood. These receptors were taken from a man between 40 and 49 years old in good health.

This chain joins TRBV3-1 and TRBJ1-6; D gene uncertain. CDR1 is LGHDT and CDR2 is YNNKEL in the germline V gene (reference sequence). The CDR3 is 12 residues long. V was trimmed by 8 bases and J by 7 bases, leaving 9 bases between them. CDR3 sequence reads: CASGEGNSPLHF. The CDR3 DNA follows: TGTGCCAGCGGCGAAGGCAATTCACCCCTCCACTTT.

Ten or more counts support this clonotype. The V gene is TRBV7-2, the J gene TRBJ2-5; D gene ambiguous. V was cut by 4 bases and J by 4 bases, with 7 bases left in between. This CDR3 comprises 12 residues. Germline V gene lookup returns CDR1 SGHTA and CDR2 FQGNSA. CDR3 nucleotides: TGTGCCAGCAGCTCTAATAGAGAGACCCAGTACTTC. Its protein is CASSSNRETQYF. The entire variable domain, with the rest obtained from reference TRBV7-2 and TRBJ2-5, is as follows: GAGVSQSPSNKVTEKGKDVELRCDPISGHTALYWYRQSLGQGLEFLIYFQGNSAPDKSGLPSDRFSAERTGGSVSTLTIQRTQQEDSAVYLCASSSNRETQYFGPGTRLLVL.

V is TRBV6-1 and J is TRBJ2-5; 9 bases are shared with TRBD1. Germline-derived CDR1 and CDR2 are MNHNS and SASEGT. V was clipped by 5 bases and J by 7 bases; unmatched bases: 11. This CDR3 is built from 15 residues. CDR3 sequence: CASSKWTGALGTQYF. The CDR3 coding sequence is TGTGCCAGCAGTAAGTGGACAGGGGCCCTCGGGACCCAGTACTTC.

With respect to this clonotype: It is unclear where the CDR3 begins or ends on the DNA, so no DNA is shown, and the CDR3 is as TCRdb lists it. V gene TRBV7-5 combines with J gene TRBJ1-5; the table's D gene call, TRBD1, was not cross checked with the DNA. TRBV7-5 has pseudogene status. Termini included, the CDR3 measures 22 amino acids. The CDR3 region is CISVSEADPRARGIFGNQPQHF.

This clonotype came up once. In DNA form, the CDR3 reads TGTGCTAGTGGTTTGGTTATAGCGGGAACCTACAATGAGCAGTTCTTC. Translating gives CASGLVIAGTYNEQFF. The J gene is TRBJ2-1, the V gene TRBV12-5; 8 bases fit TRBD2. This CDR3 is built from 16 residues. In germline, CDR1 is LGHNT, CDR2 FRNRAP. With V trimmed by 0 bases and J by 2 bases, 3 bases remained unmatched.

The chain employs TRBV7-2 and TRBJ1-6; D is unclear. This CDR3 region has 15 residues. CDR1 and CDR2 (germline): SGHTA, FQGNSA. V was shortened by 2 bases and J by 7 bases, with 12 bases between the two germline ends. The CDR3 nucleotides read TGTGCCAGCAGCTTACGGCGGCAGAGAAATTCACCCCTCCACTTT. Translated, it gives CASSLRRQRNSPLHF.

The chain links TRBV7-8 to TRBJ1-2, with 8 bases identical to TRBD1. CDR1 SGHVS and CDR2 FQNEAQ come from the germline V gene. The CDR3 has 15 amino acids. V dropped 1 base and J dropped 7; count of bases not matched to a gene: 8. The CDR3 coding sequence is TGTGCCAGCAGCTTAGACGACAGGGGATGGGCTGGCTACACCTTC. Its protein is CASSLDDRGWAGYTF.

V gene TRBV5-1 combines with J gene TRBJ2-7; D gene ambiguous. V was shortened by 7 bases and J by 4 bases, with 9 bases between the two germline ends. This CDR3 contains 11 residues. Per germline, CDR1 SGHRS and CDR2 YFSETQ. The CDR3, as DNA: TGCGCCAGCCAAACGGGTTACGAGCAGTACTTC. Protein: CASQTGYEQYF.

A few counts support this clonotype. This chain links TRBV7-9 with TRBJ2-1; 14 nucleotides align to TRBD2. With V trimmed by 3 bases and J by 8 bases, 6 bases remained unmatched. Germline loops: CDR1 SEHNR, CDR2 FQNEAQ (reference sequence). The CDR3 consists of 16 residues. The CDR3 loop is CASSLGTSGSLDEQFF. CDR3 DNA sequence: TGTGCCAGCAGCTTGGGGACTAGCGGGAGTCTCGATGAGCAGTTCTTC.

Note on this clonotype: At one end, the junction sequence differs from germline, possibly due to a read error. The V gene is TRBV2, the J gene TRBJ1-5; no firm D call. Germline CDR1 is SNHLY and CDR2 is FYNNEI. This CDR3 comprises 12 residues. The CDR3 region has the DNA TGTGCCAGCAATGGGCGGAATCAGTCCCAGCATTTT. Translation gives CASNGRNQSQHF.

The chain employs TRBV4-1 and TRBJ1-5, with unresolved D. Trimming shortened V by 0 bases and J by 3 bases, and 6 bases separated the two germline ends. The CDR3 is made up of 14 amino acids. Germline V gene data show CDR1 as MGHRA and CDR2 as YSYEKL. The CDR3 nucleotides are TGCGCCAGCAGCCAAGAGCTCTTCAATCAGCCCCAGCATTTT. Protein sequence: CASSQELFNQPQHF.

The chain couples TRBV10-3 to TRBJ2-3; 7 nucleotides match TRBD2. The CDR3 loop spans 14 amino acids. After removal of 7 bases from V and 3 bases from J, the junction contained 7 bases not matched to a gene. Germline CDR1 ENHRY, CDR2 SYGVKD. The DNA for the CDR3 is TGTGCCATCAAGGATTCACTAGCGACAGATACGCAGTATTTT. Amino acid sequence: CAIKDSLATDTQYF.

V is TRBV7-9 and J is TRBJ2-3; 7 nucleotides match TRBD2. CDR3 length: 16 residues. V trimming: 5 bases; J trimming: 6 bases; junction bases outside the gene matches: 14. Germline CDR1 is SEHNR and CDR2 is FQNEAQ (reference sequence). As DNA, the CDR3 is TGTGCCAGCAGCCCGGGTAGGAGCGGGAATATGGATACGCAGTATTTT. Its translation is CASSPGRSGNMDTQYF.

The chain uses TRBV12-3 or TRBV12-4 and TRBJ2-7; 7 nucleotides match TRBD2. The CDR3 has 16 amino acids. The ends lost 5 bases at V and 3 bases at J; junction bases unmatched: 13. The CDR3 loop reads CASSPPGTTPGYEQYF. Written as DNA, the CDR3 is TGTGCCAGCAGTCCCCCCGGGACTACTCCGGGCTACGAGCAGTACTTC.

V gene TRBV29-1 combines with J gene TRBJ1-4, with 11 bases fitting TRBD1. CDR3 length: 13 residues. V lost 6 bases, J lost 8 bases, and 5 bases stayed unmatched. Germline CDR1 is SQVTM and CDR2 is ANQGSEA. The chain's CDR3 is CSVGQGAQEKLFF. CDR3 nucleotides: TGCAGCGTCGGACAGGGGGCCCAGGAAAAACTGTTTTTT.

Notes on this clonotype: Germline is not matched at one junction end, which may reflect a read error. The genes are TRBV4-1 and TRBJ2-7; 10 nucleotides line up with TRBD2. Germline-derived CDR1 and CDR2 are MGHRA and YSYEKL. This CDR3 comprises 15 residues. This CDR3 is CASSLRTSGSYGQYF. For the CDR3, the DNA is TGCGCCAGCAGCCTACGGACTAGCGGTAGCTACGGGCAGTACTTC.

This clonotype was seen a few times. In DNA form, the CDR3 reads TGTGCCAGCAGCCAATCGGACAGGGGGAATCAGCCCCAGCATTTT. Residues: CASSQSDRGNQPQHF. The chain is built from TRBV3-1 and TRBJ1-5, with TRBD1 identical over 10 bases. The V gene end was trimmed by 2 bases and the J gene end by 4 bases; junction bases not matched to a gene: 2. Germline CDR1 is LGHDT and CDR2 is YNNKEL (reference sequence). The CDR3 runs to 15 residues.

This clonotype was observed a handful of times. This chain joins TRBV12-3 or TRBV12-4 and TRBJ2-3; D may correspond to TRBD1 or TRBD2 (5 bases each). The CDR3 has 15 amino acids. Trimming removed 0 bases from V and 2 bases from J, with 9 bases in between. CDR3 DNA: TGTGCCAGCAGTTTAGCGGGGGAGATCACAGATACGCAGTATTTT. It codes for CASSLAGEITDTQYF.

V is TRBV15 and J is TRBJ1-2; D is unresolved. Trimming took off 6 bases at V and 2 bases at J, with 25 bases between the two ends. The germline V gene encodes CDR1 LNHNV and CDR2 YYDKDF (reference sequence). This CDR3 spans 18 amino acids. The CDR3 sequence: CATSSHGGRATTNYGYTF. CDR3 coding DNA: TGTGCCACCAGTTCGCATGGTGGCAGAGCGACAACAAACTATGGCTACACCTTC.

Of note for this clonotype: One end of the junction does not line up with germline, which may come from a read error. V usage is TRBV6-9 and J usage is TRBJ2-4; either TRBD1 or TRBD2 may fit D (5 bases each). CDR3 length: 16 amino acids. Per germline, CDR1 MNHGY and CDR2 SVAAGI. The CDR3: CASTYITAGARNIQYF. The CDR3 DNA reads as TGTGCCAGCACCTATATTACCGCCGGGGCCAGAAACATTCAGTACTTC.

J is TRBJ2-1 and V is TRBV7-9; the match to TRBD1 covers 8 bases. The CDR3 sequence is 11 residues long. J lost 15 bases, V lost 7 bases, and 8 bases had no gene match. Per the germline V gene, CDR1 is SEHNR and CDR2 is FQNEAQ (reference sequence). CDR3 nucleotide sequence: TGTGCCAGCAACCAAGACAGGGGTGTGTTCTTC. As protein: CASNQDRGVFF.

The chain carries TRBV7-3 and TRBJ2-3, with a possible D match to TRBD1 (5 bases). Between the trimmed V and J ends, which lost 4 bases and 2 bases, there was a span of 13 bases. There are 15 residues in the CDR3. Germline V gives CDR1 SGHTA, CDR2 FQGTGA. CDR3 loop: CASSSPRGITDTQYF. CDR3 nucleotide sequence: TGTGCCAGCAGCTCACCTAGGGGAATCACAGATACGCAGTATTTT. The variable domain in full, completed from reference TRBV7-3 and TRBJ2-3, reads GAGVSQTPSNKVTEKGKYVELRCDPISGHTALYWYRQSLGQGPEFLIYFQGTGAADDSGLPNDRFFAVRPEGSVSTLKIQRTERGDSAVYLCASSSPRGITDTQYFGPGTRLTVL.

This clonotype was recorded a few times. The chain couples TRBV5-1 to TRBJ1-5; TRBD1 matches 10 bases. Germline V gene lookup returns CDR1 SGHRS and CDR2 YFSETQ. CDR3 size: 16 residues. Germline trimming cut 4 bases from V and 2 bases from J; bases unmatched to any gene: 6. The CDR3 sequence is CASSVSGTGGNQPQHF. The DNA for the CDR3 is TGCGCCAGCAGCGTCTCCGGGACAGGGGGCAATCAGCCCCAGCATTTT.

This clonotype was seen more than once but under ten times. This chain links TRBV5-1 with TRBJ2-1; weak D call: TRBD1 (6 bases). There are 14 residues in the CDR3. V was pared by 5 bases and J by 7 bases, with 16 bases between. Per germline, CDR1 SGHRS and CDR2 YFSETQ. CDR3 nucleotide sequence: TGCGCCAGCAGTCAAACAACTCAGGGGAATGAGCAGTTCTTC. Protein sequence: CASSQTTQGNEQFF.

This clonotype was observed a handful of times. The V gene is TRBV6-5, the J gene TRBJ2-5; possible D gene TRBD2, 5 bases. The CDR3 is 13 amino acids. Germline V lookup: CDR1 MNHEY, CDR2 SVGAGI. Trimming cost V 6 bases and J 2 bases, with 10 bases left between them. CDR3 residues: CASRRTPQETQYF. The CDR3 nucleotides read TGTGCCAGCAGGAGGACTCCTCAAGAGACCCAGTACTTC.

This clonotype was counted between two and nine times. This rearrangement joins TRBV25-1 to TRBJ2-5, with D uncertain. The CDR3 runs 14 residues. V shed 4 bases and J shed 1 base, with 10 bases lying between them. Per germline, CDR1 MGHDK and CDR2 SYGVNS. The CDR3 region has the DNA TGTGCCAGCAGTGGAGGTGGAATCCAAGAGACCCAGTACTTC. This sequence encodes CASSGGGIQETQYF.

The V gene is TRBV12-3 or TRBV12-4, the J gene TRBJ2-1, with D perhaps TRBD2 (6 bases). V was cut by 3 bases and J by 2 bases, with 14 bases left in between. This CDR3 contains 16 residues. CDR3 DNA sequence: TGTGCCAGCAGTTTCTACGGGGGACGGGCCTACAATGAGCAGTTCTTC. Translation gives CASSFYGGRAYNEQFF.

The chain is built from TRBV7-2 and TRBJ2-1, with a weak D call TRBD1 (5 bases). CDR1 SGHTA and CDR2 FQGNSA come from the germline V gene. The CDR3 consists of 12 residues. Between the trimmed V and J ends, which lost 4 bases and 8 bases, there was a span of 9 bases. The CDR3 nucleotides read TGTGCCAGCAGCTCCAGGGTCTATGAGCAGTTCTTC. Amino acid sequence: CASSSRVYEQFF.

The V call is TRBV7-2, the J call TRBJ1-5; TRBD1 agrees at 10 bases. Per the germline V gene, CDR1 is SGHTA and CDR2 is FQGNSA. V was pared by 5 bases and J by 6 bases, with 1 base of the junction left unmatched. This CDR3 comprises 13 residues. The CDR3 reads CASSGTGVQPQHF. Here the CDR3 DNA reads TGTGCCAGCAGCGGGACAGGGGTTCAGCCCCAGCATTTT. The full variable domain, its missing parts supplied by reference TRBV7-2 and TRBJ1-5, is GAGVSQSPSNKVTEKGKDVELRCDPISGHTALYWYRQSLGQGLEFLIYFQGNSAPDKSGLPSDRFSAERTGGSVSTLTIQRTQQEDSAVYLCASSGTGVQPQHFGDGTRLSIL.